What follows describes a single T cell receptor (beta chain). The antigen is undetermined. The data belong to a study of CD8+ T cells in alopecia areata. Turning to the study itself: Patients in the treated group were given tofacitinib by mouth, 5 to 10 mg twice a day. Severity scores in treated patients reflected the percentage of scalp affected. Points from the study as a whole: Persistence during tofacitinib was seen for many expanded lesional clones in scalp and blood.

The CDR3 consists of 14 residues. Trimming at V came to 2 bases and at J to 3 bases, leaving 2 bases not matched to a gene. Germline CDR1 is KGHSH and CDR2 is LQKENI. Treatment given: oral pan-JAK inhibitor, 5-10 mg twice daily. PBMC-derived CD4+ and CD8+ T cells were sorted. RNA was isolated and reverse transcribed to cDNA, the sequencing template. Profiling relied on immunoSEQ multiplex PCR, and the TCRdb table lists in-frame clones only, not all of them. The sample records around 210,000 clones, roughly 64% being singletons. The chain uses TRBV18 and TRBJ2-5; 8 bases are shared with TRBD1. The input for sequencing was CD4+ T cells sorted from blood, taken at week 4, from a patient treated with tofacitinib. The sequence came from a human donor with alopecia areata. The CDR3 DNA reads as TGTGCCAGCTCACCAGGACAGGGTAAAGAGACCCAGTACTTC. This sequence encodes CASSPGQGKETQYF.